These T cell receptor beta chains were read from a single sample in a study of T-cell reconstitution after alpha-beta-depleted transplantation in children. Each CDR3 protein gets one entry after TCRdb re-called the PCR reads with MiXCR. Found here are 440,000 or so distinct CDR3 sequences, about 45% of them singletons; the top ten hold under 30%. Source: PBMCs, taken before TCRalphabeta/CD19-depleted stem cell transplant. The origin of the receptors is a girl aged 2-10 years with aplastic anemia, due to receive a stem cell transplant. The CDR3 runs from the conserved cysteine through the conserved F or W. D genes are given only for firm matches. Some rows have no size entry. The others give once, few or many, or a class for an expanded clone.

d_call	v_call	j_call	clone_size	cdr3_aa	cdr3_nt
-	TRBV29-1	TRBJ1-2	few	CSVDDQGLNYGYTF	TGCAGCGTTGACGACCAGGGGTTAAACTATGGCTACACCTTC
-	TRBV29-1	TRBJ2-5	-	CSVEGRGGETQYF	TGCAGCGTTGAAGGGCGGGGCGGAGAGACCCAGTACTTC
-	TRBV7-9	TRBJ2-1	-	CASSLRYSGNTENEQFF	TGTGCCAGCAGCCTCCGCTATAGTGGGAATACAGAAAATGAGCAGTTCTTC
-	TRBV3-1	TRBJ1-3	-	CASSQPDGSGNTIYF	TGTGCCAGCAGCCAACCGGACGGCTCTGGAAACACCATATATTTT
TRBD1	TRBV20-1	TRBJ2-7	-	CSADDRGDEQYF	TGCAGTGCCGACGACAGGGGGGACGAGCAGTACTTC
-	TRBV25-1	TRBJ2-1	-	CASSEYGGYTSSYNEQFF	TGTGCCAGCAGTGAATATGGGGGGTACACGAGCTCCTACAATGAGCAGTTCTTC
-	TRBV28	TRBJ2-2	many	CASFRVRNTGELFF	TGTGCCAGTTTTAGAGTTCGGAACACCGGGGAGCTGTTTTTT
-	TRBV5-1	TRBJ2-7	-	CASSPEAHYEQYF	TGCGCCAGCAGCCCCGAGGCCCACTACGAGCAGTACTTC
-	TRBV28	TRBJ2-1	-	CASSTPTGSSYNEQFF	TGTGCCAGCAGTACGCCTACAGGGAGCTCCTACAATGAGCAGTTCTTC
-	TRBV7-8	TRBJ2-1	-	CASSLARGGSYNEQFF	TGTGCCAGCAGCTTAGCGCGGGGAGGCTCCTACAATGAGCAGTTCTTC
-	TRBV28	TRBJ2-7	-	CASSPPMGAYEQYF	TGTGCCAGCAGTCCACCAATGGGGGCTTACGAGCAGTACTTC
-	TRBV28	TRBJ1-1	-	CASSLYHKGAEAFF	TGTGCCAGCAGTTTATATCATAAGGGAGCTGAAGCTTTCTTT
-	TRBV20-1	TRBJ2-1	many	CSAPKGTFNNEQFF	TGCAGTGCCCCAAAAGGTACTTTTAACAATGAGCAGTTCTTC
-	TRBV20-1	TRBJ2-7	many	CSARIGGQRLSYEQYF	TGCAGTGCTAGGATAGGCGGGCAGCGCCTCTCCTACGAGCAGTACTTC
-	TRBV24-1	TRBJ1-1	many	CATSEEGFRPFTEAFF	TGTGCCACCAGTGAGGAAGGGTTTCGTCCCTTCACTGAAGCTTTCTTT
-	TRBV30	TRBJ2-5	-	CAWSVQAAETQYF	TGTGCCTGGAGTGTACAAGCGGCAGAGACCCAGTACTTC
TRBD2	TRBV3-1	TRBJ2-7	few	CASSQDDLNSGRDEQYF	TGTGCCAGCAGCCAAGATGACCTTAATAGCGGGAGAGACGAGCAGTACTTC
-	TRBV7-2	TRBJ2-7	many	CASSQGRTSSYEQYF	TGTGCCAGCAGCCAGGGACGGACCAGCTCCTACGAGCAGTACTTC
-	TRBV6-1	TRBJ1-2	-	CASTGSLYGYTF	TGTGCCAGCACCGGGAGCCTCTATGGCTACACCTTC
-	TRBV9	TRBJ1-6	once	CASRQGLGNSALHF	TGTGCCAGCAGACAGGGTCTTGGGAATTCAGCCCTCCACTTT
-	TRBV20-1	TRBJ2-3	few	CSARDIRIQGWEGGGTDTQYF	TGCAGTGCTAGAGATATCCGTATACAGGGTTGGGAGGGAGGGGGCACAGATACGCAGTATTTT
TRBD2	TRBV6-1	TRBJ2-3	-	CASKFGTTADTQYF	TGTGCCAGCAAATTCGGGACTACGGCAGATACGCAGTATTTT
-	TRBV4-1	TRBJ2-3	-	CASSRDGQNTDTQYF	TGCGCCAGCAGCCGGGACGGGCAGAACACAGATACGCAGTATTTT
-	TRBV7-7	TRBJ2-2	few	CASSNIAGELFF	TGTGCTAGCAGTAATATAGCCGGGGAGCTGTTTTTT
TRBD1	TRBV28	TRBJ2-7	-	CASSPSGTARDEQYF	TGTGCCAGCAGTCCCTCCGGGACAGCAAGGGACGAGCAGTACTTC
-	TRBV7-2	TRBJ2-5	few	CASSLIVPSGTQYF	TGTGCCAGCAGCTTAATAGTCCCAAGTGGGACCCAGTACTTC
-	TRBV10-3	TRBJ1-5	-	CAISETGHNQPQHF	TGTGCCATCAGTGAGACAGGGCACAATCAGCCCCAGCATTTT
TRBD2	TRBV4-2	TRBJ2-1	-	CASSQEGTRISDEQFF	TGTGCCAGCAGCCAAGAAGGGACTAGGATCTCCGATGAGCAGTTCTTC
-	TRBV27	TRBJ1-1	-	CASSMGGGRTEAFF	TGTGCCAGCAGTATGGGGGGGGGCCGCACTGAAGCTTTCTTT
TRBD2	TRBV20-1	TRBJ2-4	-	CSAARGVSKNIQYF	TGCAGTGCTGCGCGGGGGGTGTCCAAAAACATTCAGTACTTC
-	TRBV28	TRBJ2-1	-	CASSPFLDRNEQFF	TGTGCCAGCAGTCCCTTCCTCGACAGAAATGAGCAGTTCTTC
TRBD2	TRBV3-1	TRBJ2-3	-	CASSHETSYTQYF	TGTGCCAGCAGCCATGAGACTAGCTATACGCAGTATTTT
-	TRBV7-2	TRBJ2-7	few	CASSLSSGLTYEQYF	TGTGCCAGCAGCTTGTCCAGCGGACTGACCTACGAGCAGTACTTC
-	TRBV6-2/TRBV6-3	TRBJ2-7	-	CACSYSIGSRTGRLTYEQYF	TGTGCCTGCAGTTACTCGATCGGGAGTCGAACGGGGAGACTTACTTACGAGCAGTACTTC